One sample yielded the 10 T cell receptor beta chains listed below, sequenced in a study of molecular identifiers for immune sequencing clone quantification. TCRdb passed the PCR reads through MiXCR, listing each CDR3 protein once. The table shows 460,000 or so distinct CDR3 sequences, with around 21% occurring only once. The specimen sequenced was naive CD8+ T cells from blood, with Jurkat cell RNA spiked in. Specified subset: FACS-sorted CD8+CD4-CCR7+CD45RA+ naive T cells. Receptors originate from a human donor in good health. Some libraries in this study had Jurkat cell RNA spiked in.

The V call is TRBV27, the J call TRBJ2-1, with D possibly being TRBD1 (6 bases). The CDR3 is 15 amino acids. V lost 3 bases and J lost 5, with 14 bases in between. Germline loops: CDR1 MNHEY, CDR2 SMNVEV (reference sequence). CDR3 sequence (DNA): TGTGCCAGCAGTTTGGCGTGGGGGCCACACAATGAGCAGTTCTTC. Its translation is CASSLAWGPHNEQFF.

Worth noting for this clonotype: The final CDR3 position lacks the conserved phenylalanine or tryptophan, pointing to a likely read error. The V gene is TRBV5-4, the J gene TRBJ2-7; tentative D call: TRBD2 (5 bases). In germline, CDR1 is SGHNT, CDR2 YYREEE (reference sequence). This CDR3 has 12 amino acids. V lost 3 bases and J 3 bases, leaving 7 bases between the germline ends. The CDR3 bases are TGTGCCAGCAGCTCCGGGAACTACGAGCAGTACTCC. Protein: CASSSGNYEQYS.

This clonotype appeared many times. V usage is TRBV4-1 and J usage is TRBJ1-1; TRBD1 aligns across 8 bases. The CDR3 is 16 residues long. The germline V gene has CDR1 MGHRA and CDR2 YSYEKL. V lost 4 bases to trimming and J lost 3 bases; unmatched junction nucleotides: 10. The CDR3 here is CASSPRQGLGDTEAFF. The CDR3 region has the DNA TGCGCCAGCAGCCCCCGACAGGGGCTTGGAGACACTGAAGCTTTCTTT.

A few counts support this clonotype. The chain has TRBV11-2 and TRBJ2-1; D is uncertain. V lost 1 base and J lost 9, with 16 bases in between. The CDR3 spans 15 residues. Germline assignment: CDR1 SGHAT and CDR2 FQNNGV. CDR3 amino acids: CASSLVPAARGEQFF. The CDR3 coding sequence is TGTGCCAGCAGCTTAGTCCCCGCAGCGCGAGGTGAGCAGTTCTTC.

A note on this clonotype: A much larger clone lies one base from this, so it may be a read error. This chain connects TRBV11-2 to TRBJ2-1; D ambiguous. The CDR3 is made up of 13 amino acids. CDR1 is SGHAT, CDR2 FQNNGV, per germline. The CDR3 coding sequence is TGTGCCAACAGCTTATCAGGCCACAATGAGCAGTTCTTC. It specifies CANSLSGHNEQFF.

This clonotype showed up many times. The chain links TRBV6-5 to TRBJ1-5; D is uncertain. The V end was cut by 0 bases, the J end by 6 bases, with 6 bases between. Germline V gene sequence: CDR1 MNHEY, CDR2 SVGAGI. The CDR3 has 13 residues. CDR3 DNA sequence: TGTGCCAGCAGTTACTCCTCGGGTCAGCCCCAGCATTTT. Translating it yields CASSYSSGQPQHF.

About this clonotype: A read error may be the cause here, since a much bigger clone is one base away. The V gene is TRBV4-3, the J gene TRBJ1-1; D is perhaps TRBD1 (5 bases). The germline V gene has CDR1 LGHNA and CDR2 YSLEER. This CDR3 has 16 amino acids. Trimming cost V 0 bases and J 3 bases, with 14 bases left between them. The CDR3 here is CASSQDQTVRDTEAFF. The CDR3 DNA reads TGCGCCAGCAGCCAAGATCAGACAGTCCGGGACACTGAAGCTTTCTTT.

The chain recombines TRBV12-3 or TRBV12-4 with TRBJ2-1, with 10 positions matching TRBD2. Trimming cost V 3 bases and J 7 bases; bases outside gene matches: 6. The CDR3 consists of 15 residues. The chain's CDR3 is CASSFTSGTMNEQFF. CDR3 DNA: TGTGCCAGCAGTTTTACTAGCGGGACAATGAATGAGCAGTTCTTC.

V and J are TRBV7-9 and TRBJ1-1; 7 bases line up with TRBD1. Germline lookup yields CDR1 SEHNR and CDR2 FQNEAQ (reference sequence). The CDR3 has 11 residues. The J segment lost 10 bases and the V segment lost 2 bases, leaving 1 base of the junction unmatched. In nucleotides, the CDR3 is TGTGCCAGCAGCTTAAACAGGGGAGCTTTCTTT. This codes for CASSLNRGAFF.

The genes are TRBV12-3 or TRBV12-4 and TRBJ2-5; D may match TRBD1 or TRBD2 (5 bases each). V lost 5 bases and J lost 5, with 18 bases in between. The CDR3 contains 15 residues. The CDR3 DNA follows: TGTGCCAGCAGTCAAGGGACCCCCTGGGGTGAGACCCAGTACTTC. Protein product: CASSQGTPWGETQYF.